This TCR beta chain appears in the sequencing data of a study of blood T cell repertoires in COVID-19. This clone appeared once. The authors' processing: Researchers report that nucleated cell counts were estimated from reference gene primer amplification. Here immunoSEQ multiplex PCR was the method, and the copy in TCRdb shows in-frame clones only, minus some. V and J calls and clone size are copied from that table; D and trimming were computed from the DNA. The sample lists approximately 230,000 clones; around 80% were seen once. The age range of participants was about 18 to 90 years, with residence in about two dozen US areas. Germline lookup yields CDR1 KGHSH and CDR2 LQKENI. V dropped 1 base and J dropped 10; count of bases not matched to a gene: 11. This CDR3 is built from 16 residues.

The clonotype comes from a man aged 35 to 55 who had recovered from COVID-19. The sample taken for sequencing was PBMCs or T cells enriched from blood (not recorded which). The genes are TRBV18 and TRBJ2-1; 9 bases fit TRBD2. Here the CDR3 DNA reads TGTGCCAGCTCACCACAGGAACTAGCGGGTTTAGGAGAGCAGTTCTTC. Its protein is CASSPQELAGLGEQFF.